Listed below are T cell receptor beta chains from one sample, sequenced in a study of shared clonotypes between healthy human individuals. Using immunoSEQ multiplex PCR, the repertoire was profiled, and TCRdb retains in-frame clones only, with some absent. The sample holds some 1.5 million clones, around 97% seen once. Material: naive CD4+ T cells sorted from blood. The receptors were gathered from a man aged 30 to 39 in good health. Both conserved end residues are part of each CDR3. The D gene is left open where the match is weak. The size of a clone is reported for some rows only, either as once, few or many, or as a class for expanded clones.

J gene | clone size | V gene | D gene | CDR3 protein | CDR3 DNA
TRBJ2-5 | - | TRBV30 | - | CASGPNFQETQYF | TGTGCCTCCGGACCAAACTTCCAAGAGACCCAGTACTTC
TRBJ2-1 | few | TRBV9 | - | CASSASGGAYNEQFF | TGTGCCAGCAGCGCGAGCGGCGGGGCCTACAATGAGCAGTTCTTC
TRBJ1-3 | - | TRBV18 | - | CASSPSRATSGNTIYF | TGTGCCAGCTCACCCTCCAGGGCAACCTCTGGAAACACCATATATTTT
TRBJ2-3 | - | TRBV28 | TRBD2 | CASRESPPVGTSKYF | TGTGCCAGCAGAGAAAGTCCCCCTGTCGGGACTAGCAAGTATTTT
TRBJ1-2 | - | TRBV5-4 | - | CASSPQGNNLMGYTF | TGTGCCAGCAGCCCCCAGGGGAACAATCTGATGGGCTACACCTTC
TRBJ2-3 | once | TRBV28 | - | CASRTTDTQYF | TGTGCCAGCAGGACCACAGATACGCAGTATTTT
TRBJ2-1 | once | TRBV18 | - | CASSPMREQFF | TGTGCCAGCTCACCAATGCGCGAGCAGTTCTTC
TRBJ2-5 | - | TRBV30 | TRBD2 | CAWQPTSGSKETQYF | TGTGCCTGGCAACCAACTAGCGGGAGTAAAGAGACCCAGTACTTC
TRBJ2-3 | - | TRBV6-1 | - | CASTPGYSRTDTQYF | TGTGCCAGCACCCCTGGGTACAGCCGCACAGATACGCAGTATTTT
TRBJ1-1 | - | TRBV2 | - | CASCIRSTEAFF | TGTGCCAGCTGCATTCGATCCACTGAAGCTTTCTTT
TRBJ1-2 | - | TRBV2 | - | CASRRDFDGYTF | TGTGCCAGCAGGCGGGACTTCGATGGCTACACCTTC
TRBJ2-3 | - | TRBV11-2 | - | CASSLDPYTDTQYF | TGTGCCAGCAGCTTAGATCCCTACACAGATACGCAGTATTTT
TRBJ2-7 | - | TRBV2 | TRBD1 | CASSVPRDRGRGLYYEQYF | TGTGCCAGCAGTGTGCCCCGGGACAGGGGGCGCGGACTATATTACGAGCAGTACTTC
TRBJ2-3 | - | TRBV6-5 | - | CAAGSHRTDTQYF | TGTGCCGCAGGGTCTCATCGCACAGATACGCAGTATTTT
TRBJ2-3 | - | TRBV10-3 | - | CAISESSGVDTQYF | TGTGCCATCAGTGAGAGTTCCGGGGTAGATACGCAGTATTTT
TRBJ2-7 | - | TRBV5-1 | - | CASSTRLNGETYEQYF | TGCGCCAGCAGCACCAGACTAAACGGGGAGACCTACGAGCAGTACTTC
TRBJ1-1 | once | TRBV4-1 | - | CASSPGPKRNTEAFF | TGCGCCAGCAGCCCGGGACCGAAGCGGAACACTGAAGCTTTCTTT
TRBJ2-3 | - | TRBV14 | TRBD2 | CASNPSGIGTDTQYF | TGTGCCAGCAACCCCAGCGGGATCGGCACAGATACGCAGTATTTT
TRBJ1-2 | - | TRBV6-5 | - | CASSYAGVSGYTF | TGTGCCAGCAGTTACGCCGGGGTATCTGGCTACACCTTC
TRBJ2-7 | - | TRBV5-5 | - | CASSLGPGHEQYF | TGTGCCAGCAGCTTGGGACCGGGACACGAGCAGTACTTC
TRBJ2-1 | - | TRBV7-2 | TRBD2 | CASSFRLAVKSHEQFF | TGTGCCAGCAGCTTTAGACTAGCGGTAAAGAGCCATGAGCAGTTCTTC
TRBJ2-3 | - | TRBV7-2 | - | CASSIAGTSTDTQYF | TGTGCCAGCAGCATTGCCGGGACAAGCACAGATACGCAGTATTTT
TRBJ2-3 | - | TRBV10-3 | - | CAISGPGADTQYF | TGTGCCATCAGTGGGCCCGGGGCAGATACGCAGTATTTT
TRBJ2-3 | - | TRBV28 | TRBD1 | CASRSGTGGPATQYF | TGTGCCAGCAGGTCCGGGACAGGGGGACCTGCCACGCAGTATTTT
TRBJ1-4 | - | TRBV7-6 | TRBD1 | CASSAGQGPEKLFF | TGTGCCAGCAGCGCGGGACAGGGTCCCGAAAAACTGTTTTTT
TRBJ2-2 | - | TRBV5-1 | - | CASSPGAPNTGELFF | TGCGCCAGCAGCCCCGGGGCCCCTAACACCGGGGAGCTGTTTTTT
TRBJ2-3 | - | TRBV6-4 | - | CASSDSGGPDTQYF | TGTGCCAGCAGTGACTCCGGGGGGCCAGATACGCAGTATTTT
TRBJ1-2 | - | TRBV15 | - | CATSETLKRRGREAYGYTF | TGTGCCACCAGCGAGACTCTGAAAAGACGAGGACGCGAGGCCTATGGCTACACCTTC
TRBJ2-2 | once | TRBV2 | TRBD2 | CASSQLAGGGDTGELFF | TGTGCCAGCAGCCAGTTAGCGGGAGGCGGGGACACCGGGGAGCTGTTTTTT
TRBJ2-3 | - | TRBV7-8 | TRBD2 | CASSPGLAGENTDTQYF | TGTGCCAGCAGCCCCGGACTAGCGGGAGAAAACACAGATACGCAGTATTTT
TRBJ2-3 | - | TRBV29-1 | - | CSVRIRLTDTQYF | TGCAGCGTGAGGATCAGACTCACAGATACGCAGTATTTT
TRBJ2-7 | - | TRBV27 | TRBD2 | CASSLKAGVNEQYF | TGTGCCAGCAGTTTAAAGGCGGGAGTTAACGAGCAGTACTTC
TRBJ2-3 | - | TRBV12-5 | - | CASGSTGWGTDTQYF | TGTGCTAGTGGTTCAACAGGGTGGGGCACAGATACGCAGTATTTT
TRBJ2-5 | - | TRBV28 | - | CASSLRHNQETQYF | TGTGCCAGCAGTTTAAGGCATAACCAAGAGACCCAGTACTTC
TRBJ2-7 | - | TRBV9 | TRBD2 | CASSVGSAVAGKPYEQYF | TGTGCCAGCAGCGTTGGGTCCGCGGTAGCGGGTAAACCCTACGAGCAGTACTTC
TRBJ2-7 | few | TRBV5-1 | - | CASSTSQAQQYF | TGCGCCAGCAGTACTTCTCAGGCGCAGCAGTACTTC
TRBJ2-3 | - | TRBV7-9 | - | CASSPAVSRDTQYF | TGTGCCAGCAGCCCAGCCGTTTCTAGGGATACGCAGTATTTT
TRBJ2-5 | - | TRBV6-5 | - | CASSYLRGTKETQYF | TGTGCCAGCAGTTACTTGCGCGGGACAAAAGAGACCCAGTACTTC
TRBJ1-2 | once | TRBV6-6 | - | CASSPLSGFGYTF | TGTGCCAGCAGCCCCCTAAGCGGCTTTGGCTACACCTTC
TRBJ2-7 | - | TRBV9 | TRBD2 | CASSPSGTSSYEQYF | TGTGCCAGCAGCCCCAGCGGGACTAGCTCCTACGAGCAGTACTTC
TRBJ1-1 | - | TRBV5-6 | - | CASSLDGRGARTEAFF | TGTGCCAGCAGCTTGGACGGACGGGGGGCCCGGACTGAAGCTTTCTTT
TRBJ2-2 | - | TRBV7-8 | - | CASSYSSSNTGELFF | TGTGCCAGCAGCTATTCCAGCAGCAACACCGGGGAGCTGTTTTTT
TRBJ2-1 | - | TRBV5-8 | TRBD2 | CASRIWLAGVNEQFF | TGTGCCAGCAGAATATGGCTAGCGGGAGTCAATGAGCAGTTCTTC
TRBJ2-7 | - | TRBV18 | TRBD1 | CASSRTGAFSYEQYF | TGTGCCAGCTCACGTACAGGGGCCTTCTCCTACGAGCAGTACTTC
TRBJ2-5 | - | TRBV6-1 | - | CASSEPGTQETQYF | TGTGCCAGCAGTGAACCAGGGACTCAAGAGACCCAGTACTTC
TRBJ2-2 | - | TRBV5-5 | TRBD1 | CASSFTGTGVTGELFF | TGTGCCAGCAGCTTTACCGGGACAGGGGTTACCGGGGAGCTGTTTTTT
TRBJ2-5 | - | TRBV5-1 | TRBD2 | CASSSLAGAETQYF | TGCGCCAGCAGCTCACTAGCGGGAGCTGAGACCCAGTACTTC
TRBJ2-3 | - | TRBV27 | TRBD1 | CASSYRGTTDTQYF | TGTGCCAGCAGTTACAGGGGTACTACAGATACGCAGTATTTT
TRBJ1-2 | - | TRBV4-3 | - | CASSQDRFYGYTF | TGCGCCAGCAGCCAAGACCGGTTCTATGGCTACACCTTC
TRBJ2-5 | - | TRBV11-2 | TRBD1 | CASSPRTGETQYF | TGTGCCAGCAGCCCGAGGACAGGGGAGACCCAGTACTTC
TRBJ1-1 | - | TRBV2 | - | CASWLRNTEAFF | TGTGCCAGCTGGTTAAGGAACACTGAAGCTTTCTTT
TRBJ2-1 | - | TRBV5-4 | - | CASSSNSAGWEQFF | TGTGCCAGCAGCTCGAACTCCGCTGGTTGGGAGCAGTTCTTC
TRBJ1-4 | - | TRBV28 | TRBD1 | CASSLDRVLEKLFF | TGTGCCAGCAGCCTAGACAGGGTTCTTGAAAAACTGTTTTTT
TRBJ1-4 | - | TRBV15 | - | CATSGGVQAVNEKLFF | TGTGCCACCAGCGGAGGAGTTCAGGCCGTTAATGAAAAACTGTTTTTT
TRBJ2-3 | - | TRBV5-4 | - | CASSLGLADSTDTQYF | TGTGCCAGCAGCTTGGGTTTAGCGGATAGCACAGATACGCAGTATTTT